A selection of T cell receptor beta chains follows, all from one sample in a study of blood T cell repertoires in COVID-19. Data came from immunoSEQ multiplex PCR; TCRdb stores just in-frame clones and leaves some out. This table holds around 250,000 clones, around 87% found once. The sample was peripheral blood. Every receptor here comes from a woman in her 70s with active or convalescent COVID-19. CDR3s include the opening cysteine and the closing phenylalanine or tryptophan. D genes are given only for firm matches. The size field is filled for only some rows; it gives once, few, many or a size class.

V,D,size,J,DNA,CDR3
TRBV2,NA,NA,TRBJ1-6,TGTGCCAGCAATTCGGCCACGGGATCGGATTCACCCCTCCACTTT,CASNSATGSDSPLHF
TRBV11-2,TRBD1,NA,TRBJ1-4,TGTGCCAGCAGCTTTTTCAGGGGGACTAATGAAAAACTGTTTTTT,CASSFFRGTNEKLFF
TRBV5-5,NA,NA,TRBJ2-2,TGTGCCAGCAGCTTGGGTCCCTCACTCGGCGGCACCGGGGAGCTGTTTTTT,CASSLGPSLGGTGELFF
TRBV5-8,NA,NA,TRBJ1-5,TGTGCCAGCAGCAGGATCCAGGGCAATCAGCCCCAGCATTTT,CASSRIQGNQPQHF
TRBV12-3/TRBV12-4,TRBD2,NA,TRBJ2-3,TGTGCCACCAAGAGACTAGCGGGGGAGGATTTT,CATKRLAGEDF
TRBV18,NA,few,TRBJ1-5,TGTGCCAGCTCCCGCCTTGGGGACATGGGTCAGCCCCAGCATTTT,CASSRLGDMGQPQHF
TRBV11-2,NA,NA,TRBJ1-2,TGTGCCAGCAGCTTATCCAGGTCGGATGGCTACACCTTC,CASSLSRSDGYTF
TRBV7-3,NA,NA,TRBJ1-6,TGTGCCAGTAAGACAGAACCCTATAATTCACCCCTCCACTTT,CASKTEPYNSPLHF
TRBV7-2,NA,NA,TRBJ1-1,TGTGCCAGCAGCCCAATACAACGCAGGACTGAAGCTTTCTTT,CASSPIQRRTEAFF
TRBV20-1,TRBD1,NA,TRBJ1-2,TGCAGTGCTAGTGGACAGGGGGGCTATGGCTACACCTTC,CSASGQGGYGYTF
TRBV11-2,NA,NA,TRBJ2-2,TGTGCCAGCAGCCACAAGGCGGGGGCGGGTACCGGGGAGCTGTTTTTT,CASSHKAGAGTGELFF
TRBV6-5,NA,NA,TRBJ2-5,TGTGCCAGCAGTTACTCGAGTCTTAGCGGGACCCAGTACTTC,CASSYSSLSGTQYF
TRBV6-2/TRBV6-3,TRBD2,few,TRBJ2-7,TGTGCCAGCAGTTACGCGGGGGACCCCTACGAGCAGTACTTC,CASSYAGDPYEQYF
TRBV6-6,TRBD1,NA,TRBJ2-5,TGTGCCAGCAGCCACGTGGTTACAGGGGTTGAGACCCAGTACTTC,CASSHVVTGVETQYF
TRBV6-5,NA,NA,TRBJ1-3,TGTGCCAGCAGTTTCGGACAGAGCTCTGGAAACACCATATATTTT,CASSFGQSSGNTIYF
TRBV6-5,NA,once,TRBJ1-1,TGTGCCAGCAGTTGGACAGAGAACACTGAAGCTTTCTTT,CASSWTENTEAFF
TRBV5-1,NA,NA,TRBJ1-2,TGCGCCAGCAGCCCGCCTGGGGCCTATGGCTACACCTTC,CASSPPGAYGYTF
TRBV14,NA,NA,TRBJ1-6,TGTGCCAGCAGCCACCAGGCTAATTCACCCCTCCACTTT,CASSHQANSPLHF
TRBV28,NA,NA,TRBJ1-3,TGTGCCAGCAGTTTTGCACAAGGAAACACCATATATTTT,CASSFAQGNTIYF
TRBV18,NA,NA,TRBJ1-2,TGTGCCAGCTCACCACAACTCTTCCCTAACTATGGCTACACCTTC,CASSPQLFPNYGYTF
TRBV29-1,NA,NA,TRBJ1-2,TGCAGCGTTGGGGAGGAGGGTCCCTATGGCTACACCTTC,CSVGEEGPYGYTF
TRBV6-6,TRBD1,NA,TRBJ2-1,TGTGCCAGCAGTTTTCCGGGACAGCAAGCTGAGCAGTTCTTC,CASSFPGQQAEQFF
TRBV18,NA,NA,TRBJ2-7,TGTGCCAGCTCCCAGTCACTGGTGGGGGCGAACGAGCAGTACTTC,CASSQSLVGANEQYF
TRBV3-1/TRBV3-2,NA,NA,TRBJ1-5,TGTGCCAGCAGCCAAGATCGGTTCTCAGGGCCCCAGCATTTT,CASSQDRFSGPQHF
TRBV21-1,NA,NA,TRBJ2-1,TGTGCCAGCAGCCCGGGGGGGCCTTCCTACAATGAGCAGTTCTTC,CASSPGGPSYNEQFF
TRBV5-1,TRBD1,NA,TRBJ1-2,TGCGCCAGCAGCTTAAGACAGACAGGGGATAGAGGCTACACCTTC,CASSLRQTGDRGYTF
TRBV7-9,NA,NA,TRBJ2-2,TGTGCCAGCAGCGTTTTTGGGGGCTTGGACACCGGGGAGCTGTTTTTT,CASSVFGGLDTGELFF
TRBV6-5,TRBD1,NA,TRBJ1-6,TGTGCCAGCAGGTGGACAGGGGATAATTCACCCCTCCACTTT,CASRWTGDNSPLHF
TRBV5-8,TRBD1,NA,TRBJ1-2,TGTGCCAGCAGCTCCCGGGACAGCCTTAGAGATGGCTACACCTTC,CASSSRDSLRDGYTF
TRBV18,TRBD1,NA,TRBJ1-6,TGTGCCAGCTCACCCCAGGGGGGAGGTTCACCCCTCCACTTT,CASSPQGGGSPLHF
TRBV6-5,NA,NA,TRBJ1-3,TGTGCCAGCAAAACCGGGTTCTCTGGAAACACCATATATTTT,CASKTGFSGNTIYF
TRBV19,NA,NA,TRBJ2-2,TGTGCCAGTAGTATAGAGGGACACGGCCGGGAGCTGTTTTTT,CASSIEGHGRELFF
TRBV29-1,TRBD2,NA,TRBJ2-1,TGCAGCGTGTCACTAGCGGGGGGGTACAATGAGCAGTTCTTC,CSVSLAGGYNEQFF
TRBV12-3/TRBV12-4,NA,NA,TRBJ1-1,TGTGCCAGCAGTTCCGAGCGAAGTACTGAAGCTTTCTTT,CASSSERSTEAFF
TRBV6-2/TRBV6-3,NA,few,TRBJ1-5,TGTGCCAGCAGTTGGGGGAGGAATCAGCCCCAGCATTTT,CASSWGRNQPQHF